This is a list of T cell receptor beta chains from one sample in a study of control samples from healthy donors and cancer patients. Libraries were prepared by immunoSEQ multiplex PCR; TCRdb keeps only in-frame clonotypes and omits some of them. The sample has around 140,000 clones; 89% are singletons. Sequenced sample: PBMCs. All receptors come from a middle-aged man with head and neck cancer. Both conserved end residues are part of each CDR3. The order of the fields is D gene, clone size, CDR3 length, J gene, V gene, CDR3 DNA, CDR3 protein. D genes are given only for firm matches. Part of the rows lack a size; the others show once, few, many or a class for expanded clones.

>TRBD2|-|15|TRBJ2-1|TRBV6-4
TGTGCCAGCAGTGATGGGACTAGCGGGAGCGATGAGCAGTTCTTC
CASSDGTSGSDEQFF
>-|once|13|TRBJ1-5|TRBV10-3
TGTGCCATCAGTTCATCAGACGGCCAGCCCCAGCATTTT
CAISSSDGQPQHF
>-|once|14|TRBJ2-5|TRBV5-1
TGCGCCAGCAGCTTCTACGGGGGTCAAGAGACCCAGTACTTC
CASSFYGGQETQYF
>-|-|13|TRBJ2-1|TRBV28
TGTGCCAGTCGGGGGAGCTCCTACAATGAGCAGTTCTTC
CASRGSSYNEQFF
>-|few|18|TRBJ1-6|TRBV15
TGTGCCACCAGCAGAGATTCCGCTGGGGCGGCCGAAACTTCACCCCTCCACTTT
CATSRDSAGAAETSPLHF
>TRBD1|-|16|TRBJ2-1|TRBV7-3
TGTGCCAGCAGCCCAACCGGGACAGGGGCCTACAATGAGCAGTTCTTC
CASSPTGTGAYNEQFF
>TRBD1|-|17|TRBJ1-2|TRBV3-1/TRBV3-2
TGTGCCAGCAGCCAAGGAAGTACAGGGGATATCAACTATGGCTACACCTTC
CASSQGSTGDINYGYTF
>-|-|15|TRBJ2-1|TRBV27
TGTGCCAGCAGCCAGGACTCAAGCTCCTACAATGAGCAGTTCTTC
CASSQDSSSYNEQFF
>TRBD1|-|15|TRBJ1-5|TRBV27
TGTGCCAGCAGTCCCCGGGACAGTCCATATCAGCCCCAGCATTTT
CASSPRDSPYQPQHF
>TRBD2|-|23|TRBJ2-2|TRBV28
TGTGCCAGCAATAATGCTGACAGCTTAGGGACTAGCGGGAGGGTTACCGACACCGGGGAGCTGTTTTTT
CASNNADSLGTSGRVTDTGELFF
>-|-|14|TRBJ2-1|TRBV2
TGTTCGAGTGGACCAGCGGGTACCTACAATGAGCAGTTCTTC
CSSGPAGTYNEQFF
>-|-|15|TRBJ1-1|TRBV6-5
TGTGCCAGCTATGAAAACCTTTGGAGCAACACTGAAGCTTTCTTT
CASYENLWSNTEAFF
>TRBD1|-|17|TRBJ1-1|TRBV27
TGTGCCAGCAATATAGGACAGGGGGTTGTCGGGAACACTGAAGCTTTCTTT
CASNIGQGVVGNTEAFF
>-|-|13|TRBJ1-2|TRBV7-2
TGTGCCAGCAGCTTAGGGACATTCTACGGCTACACCTTC
CASSLGTFYGYTF
>-|-|12|TRBJ2-1|TRBV29-1
TGCAGCGTATCGGGGAAGAGCGGTGAGCAGTTCTTC
CSVSGKSGEQFF
>-|-|16|TRBJ1-5|TRBV11-3
TGTGCCAGCAGCCCCCCCCCGTCGGACGGTGATCAGCCCCAGCATTTT
CASSPPPSDGDQPQHF
>-|-|15|TRBJ2-3|TRBV9
TGTGCCAGCAGTATTTGGGAGAAATTAGGAGATACGCAGTATTTT
CASSIWEKLGDTQYF
>-|few|15|TRBJ1-1|TRBV6-2/TRBV6-3
TGTGCCAGCAGTCCCCCGACAGCTCCAAGGGCTGAAGCTTTCTTT
CASSPPTAPRAEAFF
>TRBD1|-|13|TRBJ1-4|TRBV5-1
TGCGCCAGCCGAACAGGGGGTGCTGAAAAACTGTTTTTT
CASRTGGAEKLFF
>TRBD2|-|18|TRBJ2-3|TRBV4-1
TGCGCCAGCAGCCCCCGAACTGGACTAGCGGGGAGCACAGATACGCAGTATTTT
CASSPRTGLAGSTDTQYF
>-|-|14|TRBJ2-1|TRBV7-3
TGTGCCAGCAGCGGGGGGATAGGGTACAATGAGCAGTTCTTC
CASSGGIGYNEQFF
>TRBD1|once|16|TRBJ2-7|TRBV5-1
TGCGCCAGCAGCTTGCCGGGACAGGGGGCTTCCTACGAGCAGTACTTC
CASSLPGQGASYEQYF
>TRBD1|-|15|TRBJ1-6|TRBV5-6
TGTGCCAGCAGCTCCGTGGACAGGGAGAGATCACCCCTCCACTTT
CASSSVDRERSPLHF
>-|-|15|TRBJ1-5|TRBV7-2
TGTGCCAGCAGCTTTATTGTTGGTCAAGGTCAGCCCCAGCATTTT
CASSFIVGQGQPQHF
>-|-|17|TRBJ1-1|TRBV5-1
TGCGCCAGCAGCTTGCTCTGGGACGGCTCCATGAACACTGAAGCTTTCTTT
CASSLLWDGSMNTEAFF
>-|-|13|TRBJ2-2|TRBV5-1
TGCGCCAGCAGCTTGGAGGGGACCGGGGAGCTGTTTTTT
CASSLEGTGELFF
>-|once|14|TRBJ2-2|TRBV27
TGTGCCAGCACCCTACAGGTGAACACCGGGGAGCTGTTTTTT
CASTLQVNTGELFF
>-|-|15|TRBJ2-2|TRBV5-1
TGCGCCAGCAGCTTGGAGGGCGCGAACACCGGGGAGCTGTTTTTT
CASSLEGANTGELFF
>-|-|14|TRBJ1-6|TRBV18
TGTGCCAGCTCAAACTCCGCCCGCGCGAGCCACCCGAACTTT
CASSNSARASHPNF
>-|-|13|TRBJ2-1|TRBV10-1
TGCGCCAGCGGCTTCCAGGGACGACCCGAGCAGTTCTTC
CASGFQGRPEQFF
>-|-|14|TRBJ1-5|TRBV13
TGTGCCAGCAGCTTTAAAGGGGACAATCAGCCCCAGCATTTT
CASSFKGDNQPQHF
>TRBD1|-|14|TRBJ1-1|TRBV11-2
TGTGCCAGCAGCGCGAGACAGGGTTACACTGAAGCTTTCTTT
CASSARQGYTEAFF
>TRBD2|-|16|TRBJ2-1|TRBV18
TGTGCCAGCTCCCGAACGGGAGCGGGAGTCGGCAATGAGCAGTTCTTC
CASSRTGAGVGNEQFF
>-|-|15|TRBJ2-7|TRBV7-6
TGTGCCAGCAGCTTAGGAGTCGAGGAGAGCTACGAGCAGTACTTC
CASSLGVEESYEQYF
>-|once|14|TRBJ2-3|TRBV6-1
TGTGCCAGCAGTGAAGGGGGAAGCACAGATACGCAGTATTTT
CASSEGGSTDTQYF
>-|-|13|TRBJ2-2|TRBV6-5
TGTGCCAGCAGTTACAGGGAAGCCGGGGAGCTGTTTTTT
CASSYREAGELFF
>-|-|13|TRBJ1-2|TRBV5-1
TGCGCCAGCACCCCGCCTGGTGGCTATGGCTACACCTTC
CASTPPGGYGYTF
>-|-|14|TRBJ2-5|TRBV18
TGTGCCAGCTCACCACCCGCGAACCAAGAGACCCAGTACTTC
CASSPPANQETQYF
>-|-|16|TRBJ2-7|TRBV6-6
TGTGCCAGCAGTCGAGACGGGTGGCAGCCTGGCTACGAGCAGTACTTC
CASSRDGWQPGYEQYF
>-|once|14|TRBJ1-2|TRBV27
TGTGCCAGCAGTTTTAGTTTTGGACCTTATGGCTACACCTTC
CASSFSFGPYGYTF
>TRBD1|-|19|TRBJ2-3|TRBV4-2
TGTGCCAGCAGCCAAGCTACAGGGGTTGGGGAACTAATCACAGATACGCAGTATTTT
CASSQATGVGELITDTQYF
>-|-|15|TRBJ2-3|TRBV11-3
TGTGCCAGCAGTCGGGCCGGGACTAGCACAGATACGCAGTATTTT
CASSRAGTSTDTQYF
>TRBD2|once|19|TRBJ2-7|TRBV28
TGTGCCAGCAGTTTAAATCCGGGACTAGCGCGCTTGGCGGCCTACGAGCAGTACTTC
CASSLNPGLARLAAYEQYF
>-|once|13|TRBJ2-7|TRBV28
TGTGCCAGCACATCTCAAGGAAACTACGAGCAGTACTTC
CASTSQGNYEQYF
>TRBD2|-|14|TRBJ2-1|TRBV28
TGTGCCAGCAGTACGGGACTAGAGGACAATGAGCAGTTCTTC
CASSTGLEDNEQFF
>-|-|15|TRBJ2-2|TRBV7-3
TGTGCCAGCAGCCGCATGACAGGCAACACCGGGGAGCTGTTTTTT
CASSRMTGNTGELFF
>-|-|14|TRBJ1-1|TRBV19
TGTGCCAGTAGTCATGGGACATCTCGGACTGAAGCTTTCTTT
CASSHGTSRTEAFF
>TRBD1|once|15|TRBJ2-3|TRBV18
TGTGCCAGCTCACCAAGGGACAGCAGCACAGATACGCAGTATTTT
CASSPRDSSTDTQYF